This T cell receptor beta chain derives from a study of long-term antiretroviral therapy in people with HIV. Comments on this clone: Its antigen is unknown.

Germline V CDR1 and CDR2: SEHNR, FQNEAQ (reference sequence). This CDR3 has 15 amino acids. The V end lost 5 bases, the J end lost 5 bases, and 16 bases lay between the germline ends. The study's findings and limits: Patients on ART gained diversity, which nonetheless stayed below transplant donor controls. HIV repertoires covered narrower CDR3 length ranges than controls did.

The assay, immunoSEQ v3.0, was run at survey level. Sequencing targeted roughly 35,000-55,000 T-cell genomes per sample. Assay used: immunoSEQ multiplex PCR; TCRdb lists only in-frame clones, some missing. The sample includes 35,000 to 45,000 clones, 65% to 90% seen only once; the top ten take roughly 3.9%. The sample in question was unsorted PBMCs, obtained just before starting antiretroviral therapy. The rearrangement links TRBV7-9 to TRBJ2-1; no reliable D call. This TCR was recovered from a woman between 18 and 29 years old with HIV. As DNA, the CDR3 is TGTGCCAGCAGCCCCCCTACTGGGGTTAACAATGAGCAGTTCTTC. Protein sequence: CASSPPTGVNNEQFF.